The TCR beta chain described here comes from a study of blood T cell repertoires in COVID-19. About the study: The samples span acute and convalescent COVID-19 from the United States, Italy and Spain. Nucleic acid was either cDNA or gDNA, and it came from T cells, B-cell-depleted T cells, or PBMCs.

Original methodology: Amplified reference gene primers provided the basis for estimating nucleated cell counts. The data were produced by immunoSEQ multiplex PCR, yet TCRdb's version contains in-frame clones alone and is incomplete. Clone size and V and J calls were adopted from that table, with D and trimming inferred from the DNA. This repertoire shows 110,000 or so clones, 75% to 90% found once; its top ten account for 4.6%. The sequenced sample was peripheral blood. This clonotype was obtained from a woman aged 45-59 years with acute or convalescent COVID-19.

This CDR3 is CASSLSPGQGASKLFF. CDR3 nucleotide sequence: TGTGCCAGCAGTTTATCGCCGGGACAGGGAGCCTCAAAACTGTTTTTT. The chain couples TRBV27 to TRBJ1-4; 9 nucleotides agree with TRBD1. In germline, CDR1 is MNHEY, CDR2 SMNVEV (reference sequence). The CDR3 spans 16 residues. V lost 0 bases to trimming and J lost 10 bases; unmatched junction nucleotides: 9.